This entry lists 8 T cell receptor beta chains sequenced from one sample in a study of human T cells and chemical hapten exposure. One entry per CDR3 protein results from TCRdb running MiXCR on the RACE reads. The sample includes 180,000 or so distinct CDR3 sequences, approximately 20% of them seen just once. The time point is: patch test 1, 2 weeks after DPC sensitization. Specified treatment: therapeutic diphenylcyclopropenone sensitization with weekly scalp DPC. Sequenced material: whole blood, taken in connection with sensitization to the hapten diphenylcyclopropenone (DPC). The receptor source for this set is a woman aged 50 to 60 with alopecia areata. Some clones in this sample may be carry-over from other donors' samples.

This clonotype was counted a few times. The chain links TRBV5-8 to TRBJ1-2; tentative D call: TRBD1 (5 bases). Deletions cut 4 bases from V and 1 base from J, with 14 bases between. This CDR3 comprises 15 residues. Germline values: CDR1 SGHTS, CDR2 YDEGEE. The DNA of the CDR3 is TGTGCCAGCAGCCAGGGCGGGGGGATTAACTATGGCTACACCTTC. This translates into CASSQGGGINYGYTF.

The CDR3 sequence is CASSSGLVQPQHF. CDR3 sequence (DNA): TGTGCCAGCAGCTCGGGACTGGTTCAGCCCCAGCATTTT. The chain joins TRBV7-9 to TRBJ1-5, with D possibly being TRBD1 (5 bases). CDR1 is SEHNR, CDR2 FQNEAQ, per germline (reference sequence). The V end was cut by 4 bases, the J end by 6 bases, with 10 bases between. The CDR3 spans 13 residues.

There are a few counts of this clonotype. The V and J genes are TRBV18 and TRBJ2-3; D call uncertain. This CDR3 contains 16 residues. Trimming stripped 3 bases from V and 2 bases from J, with 15 bases between. Germline values: CDR1 KGHSH, CDR2 LQKENI. CDR3 DNA: TGTGCCAGCTCACCCGAAGGGCACCTCAACACAGATACGCAGTATTTT. This translates into CASSPEGHLNTDTQYF. The whole variable domain, filled in from reference TRBV18 and TRBJ2-3, reads NAGVMQNPRHLVRRRGQEARLRCSPMKGHSHVYWYRQLPEEGLKFMVYLQKENIIDESGMPKERFSAEFPKEGPSILRIQQVVRGDSAAYFCASSPEGHLNTDTQYFGPGTRLTVL.

This clonotype came up a few times. The chain uses TRBV12-3 or TRBV12-4 and TRBJ2-7; 14 bases map to TRBD2. The CDR3 covers 15 residues. V lost 7 bases, J lost 3 bases, and 5 bases stayed unmatched. The CDR3 is CASTQGLAGDYEQYF. The CDR3 DNA reads as TGTGCCAGCACCCAGGGACTAGCGGGAGACTACGAGCAGTACTTC.

The V gene is TRBV3-1, the J gene TRBJ1-1; D uncertain. The CDR3 runs to 15 residues. Between the trimmed V and J ends, which lost 1 base and 0 bases, there was a span of 9 bases. Germline values: CDR1 LGHDT, CDR2 YNNKEL (reference sequence). The CDR3 coding sequence is TGTGCCAGCAGCCAAGCGGGCATCATGAACACTGAAGCTTTCTTT. Protein: CASSQAGIMNTEAFF.

This clonotype occurred a few times. The chain recombines TRBV5-1 with TRBJ2-1; 10 bases map to TRBD2. Trimming removed 4 bases from V and 6 bases from J; junction bases left unmatched: 7. The CDR3 is made up of 15 amino acids. The germline CDR1 and CDR2 sequences are SGHRS and YFSETQ. In DNA form, the CDR3 reads TGCGCCAGCAGCAACACCGGGACTAGCGCCAATGAGCAGTTCTTC. This gives the protein CASSNTGTSANEQFF. The full variable domain, completed using reference TRBV5-1 and TRBJ2-1, is KAGVTQTPRYLIKTRGQQVTLSCSPISGHRSVSWYQQTPGQGLQFLFEYFSETQRNKGNFPGRFSGRQFSNSRSEMNVSTLELGDSALYLCASSNTGTSANEQFFGPGTRLTVL.

This chain uses TRBV5-1 with TRBJ2-1; perhaps TRBD2 as D (6 bases). The V and J ends lost 4 bases and 9 bases respectively, with 20 bases between them. Germline V CDR1 and CDR2: SGHRS, YFSETQ. CDR3 length: 15 residues. The DNA for the CDR3 is TGCGCCAGCAGCCTCCGGGTAGCGGCGGTTACTGAGCAGTTCTTC. Translating it yields CASSLRVAAVTEQFF.

This clonotype was seen at least ten times. The J gene is TRBJ2-1, the V gene TRBV20-1; 12 bases fit TRBD2. The germline gives CDR1 DFQATT, CDR2 SNEGSKA (reference sequence). With V trimmed by 3 bases and J by 5 bases, 2 bases remained unmatched. The CDR3 is 14 amino acids. For the CDR3, the DNA is TGCAGTGCTAGGGGACTAGCGGGCAACAATGAGCAGTTCTTC. This codes for CSARGLAGNNEQFF.